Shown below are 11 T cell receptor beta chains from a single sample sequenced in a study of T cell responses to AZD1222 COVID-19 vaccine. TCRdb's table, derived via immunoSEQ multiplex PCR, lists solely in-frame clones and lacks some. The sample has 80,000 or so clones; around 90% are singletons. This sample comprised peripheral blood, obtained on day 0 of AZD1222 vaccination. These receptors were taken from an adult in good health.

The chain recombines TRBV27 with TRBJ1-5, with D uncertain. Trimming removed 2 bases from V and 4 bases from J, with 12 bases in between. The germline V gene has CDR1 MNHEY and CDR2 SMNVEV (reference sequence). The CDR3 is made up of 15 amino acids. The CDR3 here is CASSLATMGNQPQHF. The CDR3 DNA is TGTGCCAGCAGTTTAGCCACAATGGGAAATCAGCCCCAGCATTTT.

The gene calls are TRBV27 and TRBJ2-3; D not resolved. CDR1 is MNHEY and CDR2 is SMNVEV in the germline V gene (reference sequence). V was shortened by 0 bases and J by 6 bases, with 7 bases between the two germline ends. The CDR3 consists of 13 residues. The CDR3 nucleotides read TGTGCCAGCAGTTTATCCTTAGGGGATACGCAGTATTTT. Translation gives CASSLSLGDTQYF.

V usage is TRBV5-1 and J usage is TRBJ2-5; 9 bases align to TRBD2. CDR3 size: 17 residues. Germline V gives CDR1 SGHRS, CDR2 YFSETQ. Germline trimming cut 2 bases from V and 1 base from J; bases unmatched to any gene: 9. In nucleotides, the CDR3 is TGCGCCAGCAGCTTCCCCATTGCGGGAGGGTTCCAAGAGACCCAGTACTTC. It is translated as CASSFPIAGGFQETQYF.

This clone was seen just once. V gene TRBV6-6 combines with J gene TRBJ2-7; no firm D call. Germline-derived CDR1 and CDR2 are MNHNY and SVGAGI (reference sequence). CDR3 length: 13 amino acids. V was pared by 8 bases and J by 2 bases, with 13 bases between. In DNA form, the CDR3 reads TGTGCCAGCGGAGTACAGCTTACCTACGAGCAGTACTTC. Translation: CASGVQLTYEQYF.

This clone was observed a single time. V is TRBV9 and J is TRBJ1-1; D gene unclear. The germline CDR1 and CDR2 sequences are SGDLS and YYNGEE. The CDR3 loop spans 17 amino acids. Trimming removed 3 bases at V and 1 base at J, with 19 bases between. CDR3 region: CASSGTVASGWNTEAFF. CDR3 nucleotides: TGTGCCAGCAGCGGAACCGTTGCTAGTGGGTGGAACACTGAAGCTTTCTTT.

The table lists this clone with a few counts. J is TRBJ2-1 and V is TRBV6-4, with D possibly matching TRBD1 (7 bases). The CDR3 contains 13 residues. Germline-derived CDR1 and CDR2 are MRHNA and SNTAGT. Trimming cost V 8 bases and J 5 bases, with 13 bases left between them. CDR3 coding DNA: TGTGCCAGCGGAGGGACAGAAGACAATGAGCAGTTCTTC. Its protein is CASGGTEDNEQFF.

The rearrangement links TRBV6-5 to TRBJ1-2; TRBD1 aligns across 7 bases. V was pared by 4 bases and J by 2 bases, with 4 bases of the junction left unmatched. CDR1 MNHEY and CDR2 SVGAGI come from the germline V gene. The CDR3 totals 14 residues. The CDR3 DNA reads TGTGCCAGCAGTTCGGGACAGAAAAACTATGGCTACACCTTC. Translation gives CASSSGQKNYGYTF.

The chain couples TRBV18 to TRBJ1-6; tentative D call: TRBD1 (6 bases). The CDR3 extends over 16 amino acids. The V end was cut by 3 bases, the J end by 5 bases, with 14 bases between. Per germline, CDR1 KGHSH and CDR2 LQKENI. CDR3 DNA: TGTGCCAGCTCACCTCCACAGGGTCCCGATAATTCACCCCTCCACTTT. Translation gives CASSPPQGPDNSPLHF.

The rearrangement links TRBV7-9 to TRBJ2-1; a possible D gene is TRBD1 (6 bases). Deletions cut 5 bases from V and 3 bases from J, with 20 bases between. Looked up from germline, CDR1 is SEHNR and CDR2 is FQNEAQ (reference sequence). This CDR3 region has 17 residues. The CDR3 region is CASSQPRDTLIYNEQFF. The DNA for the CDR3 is TGTGCCAGCAGCCAGCCCCGGGACACACTGATCTACAATGAGCAGTTCTTC.

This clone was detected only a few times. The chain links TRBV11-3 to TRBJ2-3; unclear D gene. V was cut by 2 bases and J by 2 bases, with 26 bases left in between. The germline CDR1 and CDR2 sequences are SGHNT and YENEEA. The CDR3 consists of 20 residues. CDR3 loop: CASSLPSAGHSVSNTDTQYF. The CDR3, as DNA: TGTGCCAGCAGCTTACCCTCGGCCGGGCATAGTGTCTCTAACACAGATACGCAGTATTTT.

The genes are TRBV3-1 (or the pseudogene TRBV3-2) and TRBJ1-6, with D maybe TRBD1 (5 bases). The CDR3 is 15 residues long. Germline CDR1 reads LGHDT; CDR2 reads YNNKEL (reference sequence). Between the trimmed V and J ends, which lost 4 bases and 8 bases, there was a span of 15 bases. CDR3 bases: TGTGCCAGCAGCCGAAAGGGGTTTTCGGATTCACCCCTCCACTTT. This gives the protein CASSRKGFSDSPLHF.